Below, 8 T cell receptor beta chains from the same sample are listed, as sequenced in a study of shared clonotypes between healthy human individuals. The data were produced by immunoSEQ multiplex PCR, yet TCRdb's version contains in-frame clones alone and is incomplete. The sample consists of some 2,400,000 clones, 90% to 96% of them appearing once. Sequencing was done on a sample of naive CD4+ T cells sorted from blood. Described subset: CD45RA+ positively selected. The receptors shown here come from a young man in good health.

V usage is TRBV28 and J usage is TRBJ1-4; D gene ambiguous. The germline V gene has CDR1 MDHEN and CDR2 SYDVKM. The CDR3 has 12 residues. V gave up 8 bases and J gave up 7 bases, with 11 bases separating them. This CDR3 is CASGSLGEKLFF. The CDR3 DNA reads as TGTGCCAGCGGAAGTCTCGGTGAAAAACTGTTTTTT. The full variable domain, completed using reference TRBV28 and TRBJ1-4, is DVKVTQSSRYLVKRTGEKVFLECVQDMDHENMFWYRQDPGLGLRLIYFSYDVKMKEKGDIPEGYSVSREKKERFSLILESASTNQTSMYLCASGSLGEKLFFGSGTQLSVL.

As for this clone: This sample also contains other DNA sequences that code for the same CDR3. This chain connects TRBV7-2 to TRBJ2-7; D not certain. V lost 2 bases to trimming and J lost 3 bases, with 5 bases between them. The CDR3 length is 12 residues. The V gene's germline CDR1 is SGHTA and CDR2 FQGNSA. CDR3 loop: CASSLRGYEQYF. The DNA of the CDR3 is TGTGCCAGCAGCTTACGAGGCTACGAGCAGTACTTC.

The rearrangement joins TRBV5-6 to TRBJ2-2, with unresolved D. The V and J ends lost 0 bases and 3 bases respectively, with 12 bases between them. The germline gives CDR1 SGHDT, CDR2 YYEEEE. CDR3 length: 16 residues. DNA of the CDR3: TGTGCCAGCAGCTTGGTAGGTACTGTGTACACCGGGGAGCTGTTTTTT. This encodes CASSLVGTVYTGELFF.

The chain has TRBV27 and TRBJ1-6; possible D gene TRBD1, 5 bases. CDR1 is MNHEY and CDR2 is SMNVEV in the germline V gene (reference sequence). The germline V and J ends were trimmed by 5 bases and 7 bases, with 15 bases remaining between them. This CDR3 region has 15 residues. CDR3 region: CASSLGRAYNSPLHF. CDR3 bases: TGTGCCAGCAGTCTCGGCAGGGCTTACAATTCACCCCTCCACTTT.

This chain connects TRBV19 to TRBJ2-7, with TRBD1 as a possible D gene (5 bases). V dropped 1 base and J dropped 5 bases, with 15 bases sitting between them. The CDR3 is 15 amino acids. Germline V CDR1 and CDR2: LNHDA, SQIVND (reference sequence). Written as DNA, the CDR3 is TGTGCCAGTAGTATAGGAGGCGGCCAGGGTCACGAGCAGTACTTC. Protein: CASSIGGGQGHEQYF.

In its sample, this clone was seen once. V is TRBV18 and J is TRBJ1-3, with TRBD1 matching 7 bases. Losses at the gene ends were 4 bases for V and 0 bases for J; bases not matched to a gene: 6. The germline gives CDR1 KGHSH, CDR2 LQKENI. This CDR3 contains 16 residues. The CDR3 DNA follows: TGTGCCAGCTCACTCTATACAGGGGACTCTGGAAACACCATATATTTT. This codes for CASSLYTGDSGNTIYF.

Remarks on this clone: The junction differs from germline at one of its ends, possibly a read error. This same CDR3 is encoded by further DNA sequences in the sample. The CDR3 is CASSDRGGWTEAFF. CDR3 sequence (DNA): TGCGCCAGCAGTGATCGGGGGGGCTGGACTGAAGCTTTCTTT. The rearrangement links TRBV2 to TRBJ1-1; a weak D match, TRBD1 (6 bases). The CDR3 extends over 14 amino acids. The germline CDR1 and CDR2 sequences are SNHLY and FYNNEI.

The chain recombines TRBV6-5 with TRBJ2-5; D unclear. The CDR3 loop spans 13 amino acids. V gave up 2 bases and J gave up 8 bases, with 12 bases separating them. The V gene's germline CDR1 is MNHEY and CDR2 SVGAGI. The CDR3 spells CASSYDGSQTQYF. The DNA for the CDR3 is TGTGCCAGCAGTTACGACGGTTCCCAAACCCAGTACTTC.